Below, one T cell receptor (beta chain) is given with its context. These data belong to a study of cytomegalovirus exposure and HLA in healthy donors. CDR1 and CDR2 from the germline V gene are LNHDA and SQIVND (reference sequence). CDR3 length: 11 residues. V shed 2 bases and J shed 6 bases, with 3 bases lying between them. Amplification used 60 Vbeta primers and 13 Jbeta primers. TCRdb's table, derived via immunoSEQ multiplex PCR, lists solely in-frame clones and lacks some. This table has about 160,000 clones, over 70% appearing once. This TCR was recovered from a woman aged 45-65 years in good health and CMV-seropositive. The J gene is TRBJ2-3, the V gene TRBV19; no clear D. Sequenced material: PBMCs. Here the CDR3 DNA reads TGTGCCAGTAGTATATCGGATACGCAGTATTTT. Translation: CASSISDTQYF.